This section outlines one T cell receptor beta chain sequence together with its context. Its matching antigen is unknown. Clones were read by immunoSEQ multiplex PCR, and TCRdb kept only the in-frame ones, dropping some. The sample records 200,000 or so clones, around nine tenths being singletons. This specimen comes from a study of T cell responses to AZD1222 COVID-19 vaccine. Study information: Pooled in the analysis were second doses at about 4 or about 12 weeks.

Study-wide findings and caveats: Baseline seropositives among AZD1222 recipients totaled only five or six. Reports say nearly half of spike-specific TCRs go after unmutated variant regions. Spike-specific TCR breadth and depth both grew after two AZD1222 doses.

Trimming cost V 5 bases and J 1 base, with 11 bases left between them. This CDR3 contains 14 residues. CDR1 is MNHEY and CDR2 is SVGAGI in the germline V gene. Specimen: peripheral blood, collected on day 0 of AZD1222 vaccination. The clonotype originates from an adult in good health. V usage is TRBV6-5 and J usage is TRBJ1-1; D remains unclear. CDR3: CASSTGYANTEAFF. The CDR3 DNA is TGTGCCAGCAGTACTGGGTACGCGAACACTGAAGCTTTCTTT.